The rows below give T cell receptor beta chains drawn from one sample of a study of blood T cell repertoires in COVID-19. The method was immunoSEQ multiplex PCR; TCRdb's version includes in-frame clones alone and lacks a portion of them. The sample gives 60,000 to 75,000 clones, 88% of which show up once; 4.5% to 5.5% is in the top ten. The sample comprised peripheral blood. The receptors were sampled from a human donor in a cohort sampled during active COVID-19. CDR3s include the opening cysteine and the closing phenylalanine or tryptophan.

v_call,j_call,cdr3_length,cdr3_aa
TRBV3-1/TRBV3-2,TRBJ2-6,15,CASSRGDLSANVLTF
TRBV5-4,TRBJ2-3,15,CASSLLPSYTDTQYF
TRBV30,TRBJ2-1,15,CAWKGSASSYNEQFF
TRBV14,TRBJ1-2,13,CASSPRLGDGYTF
TRBV3-1/TRBV3-2,TRBJ2-7,16,CASSQDHPGLAYEQYF
TRBV3-1/TRBV3-2,TRBJ2-7,14,CASSPVGGSYEQYF
TRBV2,TRBJ2-3,15,CASRTSGGSTDTQYF
TRBV2,TRBJ2-7,11,CASRAGDEQYF
TRBV14,TRBJ1-3,16,CASSHQQGLSGNTIYF
TRBV5-6,TRBJ2-7,16,CASSLALRSYRDEQYF
TRBV10-3,TRBJ1-5,14,CAISESGGDQPQHF
TRBV7-9,TRBJ1-2,19,CASSLAWGRVGAGPHGYTF
TRBV24-1,TRBJ2-3,18,CATSDHTQRGGSTDTQYF
TRBV18,TRBJ1-3,16,CASSPGQGVTGNTIYF